Each of the 16 T cell receptor beta chains below was sequenced from the same sample in a study of blood T cell repertoires in COVID-19. TCRdb keeps only in-frame clones here, not all; method: immunoSEQ multiplex PCR. The table includes some 250,000 clones, about 89% detected once. Source material: PBMCs or T cells enriched from blood (not recorded which). These receptors were taken from a man aged 40-50 years who had recovered from COVID-19.

This chain connects TRBV19 to TRBJ2-1; D may be TRBD2 (6 bases). V was shortened by 6 bases and J by 4 bases, with 19 bases between the two germline ends. Looked up from germline, CDR1 is LNHDA and CDR2 is SQIVND (reference sequence). The CDR3 spans 16 residues. CDR3 nucleotide sequence: TGTGCCAGTAGCCCTACTCCGGGACTGAGATACAATGAGCAGTTCTTC. This gives the protein CASSPTPGLRYNEQFF.

This clone was seen more than once but under ten times. The rearrangement joins TRBV11-2 to TRBJ2-7; perhaps TRBD1 as D (6 bases). The CDR3 totals 17 residues. The germline V gene has CDR1 SGHAT and CDR2 FQNNGV. V shed 0 bases and J shed 2 bases, with 17 bases lying between them. The DNA of the CDR3 is TGTGCCAGCAGCTTAGAGCGTGCCGGGACACGACCCTACGAGCAGTACTTC. It codes for CASSLERAGTRPYEQYF.

The V call is TRBV4-1, the J call TRBJ2-7; 9 bases map to TRBD2. Trimming took 1 base from V and 0 from J; bases not matched to a gene: 4. The CDR3 covers 16 residues. CDR1 is MGHRA and CDR2 is YSYEKL in the germline V gene. CDR3 DNA sequence: TGCGCCAGCAGCCAAGGTCTAGCGGGATTCTCCTACGAGCAGTACTTC. It yields the protein CASSQGLAGFSYEQYF.

The V gene is TRBV5-1, the J gene TRBJ1-1, with unresolved D. This CDR3 comprises 14 residues. In germline, CDR1 is SGHRS, CDR2 YFSETQ. V was cut by 0 bases and J by 8 bases, with 14 bases left in between. CDR3 DNA: TGCGCCAGCAGCTTGGCCTGGGGAGAGGTAGAAGCTTTCTTT. Its protein is CASSLAWGEVEAFF.

The rearrangement links TRBV7-2 to TRBJ1-5, with D possibly being TRBD1 (6 bases). The CDR3 totals 19 residues. Trimming took off 2 bases at V and 0 bases at J, with 20 bases between the two ends. Per the germline V gene, CDR1 is SGHTA and CDR2 is FQGNSA. CDR3 amino acids: CASSLSFIAGHYSNQPQHF. CDR3 nucleotides: TGTGCCAGCAGCTTATCGTTTATAGCGGGACACTATAGCAATCAGCCCCAGCATTTT.

The table lists this clone with a count of one. The chain combines TRBV15 with TRBJ1-2, with D possibly TRBD1 on 5 matching bases. CDR1 and CDR2 (germline): LNHNV, YYDKDF (reference sequence). The V end was cut by 5 bases, the J end by 4 bases, with 17 bases between. CDR3 length: 15 residues. CDR3 nucleotides: TGTGCCACCAGCCCCGCGTCGGGGGGAGGCTATGGCTACACCTTC. Encoded protein: CATSPASGGGYGYTF.

This chain joins TRBV7-8 and TRBJ2-2, with 7 bases lining up with TRBD2. Germline loops: CDR1 SGHVS, CDR2 FQNEAQ. The CDR3 consists of 15 residues. J was trimmed by 5 bases and V by 1 base; bases with no gene match: 4. The CDR3, as DNA: TGTGCCAGCAGCTTAGGAGCGGGATATACCGGGGAGCTGTTTTTT. Its protein is CASSLGAGYTGELFF.

The chain employs TRBV19 and TRBJ1-5; D possibly corresponds to TRBD1 (6 bases). Germline values: CDR1 LNHDA, CDR2 SQIVND (reference sequence). Trimming took 5 bases from V and 2 from J, leaving 13 bases between them. The CDR3 sequence is 15 residues long. The CDR3 loop reads CASSPQGQRNQPQHF. Here the CDR3 DNA reads TGTGCCAGTAGTCCACAAGGACAGCGCAATCAGCCCCAGCATTTT.

The CDR3 region has the DNA TGTGCCAGCCGCAGACTAGCGGGGGCTTTGGAAGAGACCCAGTACTTC. Translated: CASRRLAGALEETQYF. V is TRBV27 and J is TRBJ2-5; 12 bases match TRBD2. V lost 8 bases, J lost 3 bases, and 10 bases stayed unmatched. The CDR3 contains 16 residues. Germline values: CDR1 MNHEY, CDR2 SMNVEV (reference sequence).

The V and J genes are TRBV12-1 and TRBJ2-3; the table gives TRBD1 as D, unverified against the DNA. TRBV12-1 is a recognized pseudogene. The CDR3 spans 16 residues. The CDR3 coding sequence is TGTGCCAGCAGCTTTTTCCGGGACACAAGCACAGATACGCAGTATTTT. Translating it yields CASSFFRDTSTDTQYF.

The J gene is TRBJ2-7, the V gene TRBV19; perhaps TRBD1 as D (6 bases). The CDR3 covers 15 residues. CDR1 is LNHDA, CDR2 SQIVND, per germline (reference sequence). V lost 3 bases and J lost 6, with 18 bases in between. The CDR3, as DNA: TGTGCCAGTAGTATTACGGCTTCGTCAGGGGCCGAGCAGTACTTC. Amino acid sequence: CASSITASSGAEQYF.

The chain links TRBV30 to TRBJ2-7; 8 positions match TRBD1. After removal of 2 bases from V and 5 bases from J, the junction contained 11 bases not matched to a gene. The CDR3 is 15 amino acids. The V gene's germline CDR1 is GTSNPN and CDR2 SVGIG (reference sequence). The CDR3 loop is CAWSLGTGRWNEQYF. In DNA, the CDR3 is TGTGCCTGGAGTTTAGGGACAGGCCGCTGGAACGAGCAGTACTTC.

This chain connects TRBV6-4 to TRBJ1-5; D is possibly TRBD1 (5 bases). CDR1 and CDR2 from the germline V gene are MRHNA and SNTAGT. V was shortened by 5 bases and J by 0 bases, with 5 bases between the two germline ends. This CDR3 spans 13 amino acids. The chain's CDR3 is CASSQGSNQPQHF. CDR3 coding DNA: TGTGCCAGCAGTCAGGGTAGCAATCAGCCCCAGCATTTT.

The sample holds one count of this clone. The rearrangement uses TRBV9 and TRBJ2-1; 10 bases agree with TRBD2. J gave up 2 bases and V 0 bases, and 8 bases lay outside the gene matches. The V gene's germline CDR1 is SGDLS and CDR2 YYNGEE. The CDR3 is 18 amino acids. In DNA form, the CDR3 reads TGTGCCAGCAGCGTAGACCTAGCGGGAGTAATGACCTACAATGAGCAGTTCTTC. This codes for CASSVDLAGVMTYNEQFF.

The V gene is TRBV6-5, the J gene TRBJ2-7; TRBD1 is a possible D gene (6 bases). V shed 7 bases and J shed 7 bases, with 17 bases lying between them. Germline CDR1 reads MNHEY; CDR2 reads SVGAGI. There are 13 residues in the CDR3. The CDR3 nucleotides read TGTGCCAGCACAGCTAACAGGGCTAGAGAGCAGTACTTC. Protein: CASTANRAREQYF.

The V call is TRBV3-1 (or the pseudogene TRBV3-2), the J call TRBJ2-3; D is perhaps TRBD2 (6 bases). CDR3 length: 15 residues. From germline, CDR1 is LGHDT and CDR2 YNNKEL (reference sequence). V dropped 1 base and J dropped 6 bases, with 14 bases sitting between them. CDR3 residues: CASSQGLVKTDTQYF. In DNA form, the CDR3 reads TGTGCCAGCAGCCAAGGACTAGTCAAGACCGATACGCAGTATTTT.